The source of this T cell receptor (beta chain) is a study of radiotherapy plus CTLA-4 blockade in lung cancer. Trimming removed 3 bases at V and 5 bases at J, with 4 bases between. The CDR3 has 11 residues. Germline CDR1 is GTSNPN and CDR2 is SVGIG (reference sequence). Produced via immunoSEQ multiplex PCR; TCRdb's table is partial and in-frame only. The sample contains more than 75,000 clones, about four fifths of which appear only once. V is TRBV30 and J is TRBJ1-4, with no clear D. The sequences come from peripheral blood, collected from a patient treated with radiotherapy plus ipilimumab. The TCR was taken from a human donor with non-small cell lung cancer that progressed on radiotherapy plus ipilimumab. CDR3 amino acids: CAWSLNEKLFF. CDR3 nucleotides: TGTGCCTGGAGCCTGAATGAAAAACTGTTTTTT.